The 21 T cell receptor beta chains below all came from one sample that was sequenced in a study of beta chain features in type 1 diabetes. Expressed TCRB transcripts were sequenced because the isolated RNA had all been reverse transcribed beforehand. Profiling relied on immunoSEQ multiplex PCR, and the TCRdb table lists in-frame clones only, not all of them. The profile shows approximately 250,000 clones, 7.5% to 10% of them singletons. The sample comprised naive CD4+ T cells from blood. Receptors were obtained from a young woman in good health.

The CDR3, as DNA: TGTGCCTGGAGTAGGGGGAGTGGCAGAGCGTACGAGCAGTACTTC. Amino acids: CAWSRGSGRAYEQYF. The chain links TRBV30 to TRBJ2-7, with a possible D match to TRBD1 (6 bases). V lost 2 bases and J 4 bases, leaving 18 bases between the germline ends. Per germline, CDR1 GTSNPN and CDR2 SVGIG (reference sequence). The CDR3 consists of 15 residues.

This clone has at least ten counts. V usage is TRBV2 and J usage is TRBJ2-3; 7 bases are shared with TRBD1. This CDR3 region has 15 residues. The trim removed 6 bases at V and 0 bases at J, leaving 6 bases unmatched. The V gene's germline CDR1 is SNHLY and CDR2 FYNNEI. CDR3 sequence (DNA): TGTGCCAGCAGCCCGAGGACAGGCAGCACAGATACGCAGTATTTT. This translates into CASSPRTGSTDTQYF.

In this sample, this clone turned up a few times. The V gene is TRBV5-4, the J gene TRBJ2-1; perhaps TRBD1 as D (5 bases). Trimming cost V 1 base and J 1 base, with 9 bases left between them. The CDR3 extends over 15 amino acids. Germline V gives CDR1 SGHNT, CDR2 YYREEE (reference sequence). The chain's CDR3 is CASSLTAGSYNEQFF. The CDR3 bases are TGTGCCAGCAGCTTGACTGCAGGGTCCTACAATGAGCAGTTCTTC. Variable domain in full (rest from reference TRBV5-4 and TRBJ2-1): ETGVTQSPTHLIKTRGQQVTLRCSSQSGHNTVSWYQQALGQGPQFIFQYYREEENGRGNFPPRFSGLQFPNYSSELNVNALELDDSALYLCASSLTAGSYNEQFFGPGTRLTVL.

This rearrangement joins TRBV7-6 to TRBJ2-7; a possible D gene is TRBD1 (6 bases). This CDR3 region has 14 residues. V was cut by 3 bases and J by 1 base, with 10 bases left in between. From germline, CDR1 is SGHVS and CDR2 FNYEAQ. CDR3 residues: CASSLGTGSYEQYF. CDR3 sequence (DNA): TGTGCCAGCAGCTTGGGAACAGGGTCCTACGAGCAGTACTTC.

The genes are TRBV5-4 and TRBJ2-3; 14 bases fit TRBD2. The germline V gene has CDR1 SGHNT and CDR2 YYREEE (reference sequence). The length of the CDR3 is 17 residues. V shed 4 bases, J shed 5 bases, and the junction held 9 bases outside the gene matches. The CDR3 sequence is CASSPTSGRAQGDTQYF. DNA for the CDR3: TGTGCCAGCAGCCCGACTAGCGGGAGGGCACAAGGAGATACGCAGTATTTT.

This clone was seen a few times. The rearrangement links TRBV30 to TRBJ1-5, with D perhaps matching TRBD1 (5 bases). The germline V gene has CDR1 GTSNPN and CDR2 SVGIG (reference sequence). The CDR3 has 17 residues. V shed 2 bases and J shed 6 bases, with 23 bases lying between them. The CDR3 loop is CAWSRPPSDSLPQPQHF. The CDR3 coding sequence is TGTGCCTGGAGTCGGCCCCCGAGCGACAGCTTGCCTCAGCCCCAGCATTTT.

This clone showed up just a few times. The chain joins TRBV5-1 to TRBJ2-5; 12 nucleotides align to TRBD1. The J segment lost 4 bases and the V segment lost 2 bases, leaving 9 bases of the junction unmatched. The CDR3 totals 17 residues. Germline V gives CDR1 SGHRS, CDR2 YFSETQ. CDR3 residues: CASSLVPGQGAGETQYF. The CDR3 region has the DNA TGCGCCAGCAGCTTAGTCCCGGGACAGGGGGCCGGAGAGACCCAGTACTTC.

This clone was counted between two and nine times. V gene TRBV7-2 combines with J gene TRBJ1-1; D is unresolved. The V gene's germline CDR1 is SGHTA and CDR2 FQGNSA. CDR3 size: 13 residues. V lost 2 bases and J lost 0, with 4 bases in between. CDR3 DNA sequence: TGTGCCAGCAGCTTATTAGTGAACACTGAAGCTTTCTTT. It is translated as CASSLLVNTEAFF.

This rearrangement joins TRBV20-1 to TRBJ2-7; TRBD2 is a possible D gene (6 bases). Germline V CDR1 and CDR2: DFQATT, SNEGSKA (reference sequence). V dropped 6 bases and J dropped 6 bases, with 12 bases sitting between them. The CDR3 runs to 11 residues. The CDR3 coding sequence is TGCAGTGCCAAACTAGCTAGCGAGCAGTACTTC. This gives the protein CSAKLASEQYF.

This clone was seen a handful of times. V and J are TRBV7-3 and TRBJ1-1; D unresolved. There are 13 residues in the CDR3. The germline CDR1 and CDR2 sequences are SGHTA and FQGTGA. V was clipped by 5 bases and J by 1 base, with 8 bases between them. The CDR3 DNA reads as TGTGCCAGCAGCCCCACAAGGAACACTGAAGCTTTCTTT. The encoded protein is CASSPTRNTEAFF.

This clone was recorded a few times. The chain uses TRBV9 and TRBJ1-1; D not resolved. The V gene lost 2 bases and the J gene lost 5 bases, with 19 bases spanning the gap. The CDR3 sequence is 16 residues long. CDR1 and CDR2 (germline): SGDLS, YYNGEE. The CDR3 DNA sequence: TGTGCCAGCAGCGTCGGACTCTACGAGCAGGAAACTGAAGCTTTCTTT. Translating it yields CASSVGLYEQETEAFF.

This clone was observed a handful of times. V is TRBV7-2 and J is TRBJ2-5; D gene ambiguous. The CDR3 is 14 residues long. Trimming pared 4 bases from V and 0 bases from J, leaving 9 bases between. Germline V lookup: CDR1 SGHTA, CDR2 FQGNSA. The CDR3 is CASSSVANQETQYF. CDR3 nucleotides: TGTGCCAGCAGCTCTGTGGCAAACCAAGAGACCCAGTACTTC.

This chain connects TRBV9 to TRBJ1-1; D might be TRBD1 (5 bases). CDR3 length: 16 residues. V was shortened by 1 base and J by 0 bases, with 13 bases between the two germline ends. Germline V gives CDR1 SGDLS, CDR2 YYNGEE. CDR3 loop: CASSVRPGLMNTEAFF. CDR3 sequence (DNA): TGTGCCAGCAGCGTAAGGCCAGGGCTGATGAACACTGAAGCTTTCTTT.

J is TRBJ2-3 and V is TRBV4-1, with 9 bases matching TRBD2. The trim removed 1 base at V and 0 bases at J, leaving 8 bases unmatched. Germline V gene data show CDR1 as MGHRA and CDR2 as YSYEKL. The CDR3 consists of 18 residues. In DNA form, the CDR3 reads TGCGCCAGCAGCCAAGGTGGGCTAGCGGGGACTAGCACAGATACGCAGTATTTT. Translation gives CASSQGGLAGTSTDTQYF.

CDR3 loop: CASSGYRGRYGIGGYTF. CDR3 nucleotide sequence: TGTGCCAGCAGTGGATACAGGGGGCGATACGGAATAGGAGGCTACACCTTC. This chain connects TRBV6-1 to TRBJ1-2; 9 bases align to TRBD1. The CDR3 loop spans 17 amino acids. The germline gives CDR1 MNHNS, CDR2 SASEGT. V shed 4 bases, J shed 8 bases, and the junction held 17 bases outside the gene matches.

This rearrangement joins TRBV30 to TRBJ1-1; D is possibly TRBD1 (6 bases). Germline assignment: CDR1 GTSNPN and CDR2 SVGIG (reference sequence). The CDR3 is made up of 16 amino acids. Trimming cost V 8 bases and J 3 bases, with 25 bases left between them. The CDR3 DNA reads as TGTGCCCGCACTTGGGACACCAAAAAAGGGGACACTGAAGCTTTCTTT. Translating gives CARTWDTKKGDTEAFF. The full variable domain, rest sourced from reference TRBV30 and TRBJ1-1, is SQTIHQWPATLVQPVGSPLSLECTVEGTSNPNLYWYRQAAGRGLQLLFYSVGIGQISSEVPQNLSASRPQDRQFILSSKKLLLSDSGFYLCARTWDTKKGDTEAFFGQGTRLTVV.

The rearrangement uses TRBV25-1 and TRBJ1-5, with D tentatively TRBD1 (5 bases). This CDR3 spans 14 amino acids. The germline V and J ends were trimmed by 3 bases and 6 bases, with 12 bases remaining between them. Germline V CDR1 and CDR2: MGHDK, SYGVNS. CDR3 bases: TGTGCCAGCAGTGACCAGGGAAGGTCTCAGCCCCAGCATTTT. Encoded protein: CASSDQGRSQPQHF.

This clone appeared a few times. The rearrangement uses TRBV7-2 and TRBJ1-4; TRBD1 matches at 7 bases. The CDR3 totals 14 residues. With V trimmed by 1 base and J by 11 bases, 7 bases remained unmatched. CDR1 SGHTA and CDR2 FQGNSA come from the germline V gene. The CDR3 sequence is CASSLDRGTGKLFF. CDR3 DNA: TGTGCCAGCAGCTTAGACAGGGGAACTGGGAAACTGTTTTTT.

The rearrangement uses TRBV7-9 and TRBJ2-5, with 12 nucleotides matching TRBD2. The CDR3 length is 16 residues. Germline lookup yields CDR1 SEHNR and CDR2 FQNEAQ (reference sequence). Trimming cost V 5 bases and J 1 base; bases outside gene matches: 5. The CDR3 DNA sequence: TGTGCCAGCAGCACAGGACTAGCGGGAACCCAAGAGACCCAGTACTTC. Translating it yields CASSTGLAGTQETQYF.

This clone was picked up a small number of times. V and J are TRBV2 and TRBJ1-2; 7 nucleotides match TRBD1. CDR3 size: 14 residues. The trim removed 4 bases at V and 3 bases at J, leaving 5 bases unmatched. Per germline, CDR1 SNHLY and CDR2 FYNNEI. DNA of the CDR3: TGTGCCAGCAGTGCTCAGGGGGACCACTATGGCTACACCTTC. Its translation: CASSAQGDHYGYTF.

This clone appeared a few times. The chain's CDR3 is CSARRDFRLAGETQYF. As DNA, the CDR3 is TGCAGCGCGCGTCGAGATTTTCGACTAGCGGGAGAGACCCAGTACTTC. The gene calls are TRBV29-1 and TRBJ2-5; 10 positions match TRBD2. The CDR3 runs to 16 residues. The germline CDR1 and CDR2 sequences are SQVTM and ANQGSEA. V shed 7 bases, J shed 4 bases, and the junction held 15 bases outside the gene matches.